This T cell receptor (beta chain) derives from a study of T-cell reconstitution after alpha-beta-depleted transplantation in children. Unique molecular identifiers were used in preparing the TCRbeta library. A single record per CDR3 protein comes from TCRdb applying MiXCR to the PCR reads. This table holds about 110,000 distinct CDR3 sequences, under 13% found once. There are many counts of this clonotype. This CDR3 has 16 residues. V usage is TRBV21-1 and J usage is TRBJ1-3. TRBV21-1 corresponds to a pseudogene. The sample was PBMCs from the stem cell graft donor, taken from the stem cell graft. This receptor was identified in a human donor who donated a stem cell graft to a child with acute lymphoblastic leukemia. Here the CDR3 reads CASSPRARSSGNTIYF. CDR3 coding DNA: TGTGCCAGCAGCCCCCGTGCGAGGAGCTCTGGAAACACCATATATTTT.